The 31 T cell receptor beta chains below all came from one sample that was sequenced in a study of blood T cell repertoires in COVID-19. Profiled with immunoSEQ multiplex PCR; TCRdb holds only in-frame clones, not every one. The sample yields about 150,000 clones, 65% to 90% seen once. The material sequenced was peripheral blood. The receptors shown here come from a man between 65 and 85 years old with acute or convalescent COVID-19.

The V gene is TRBV4-3, the J gene TRBJ1-1, with 8 bases fitting TRBD1. The V gene's germline CDR1 is LGHNA and CDR2 YSLEER. The CDR3 is 16 residues long. Unmatched junction bases numbered 8, after V lost 2 bases and J lost 3 bases. This CDR3 is CASSQSRPTGDTEAFF. The CDR3 DNA reads TGCGCCAGCAGCCAATCTAGGCCGACAGGGGACACTGAAGCTTTCTTT.

The chain recombines TRBV11-2 with TRBJ2-1, with 9 bases identical to TRBD2. With 4 bases clipped from V and 0 bases from J, the junction kept 13 bases outside the gene matches. Germline lookup yields CDR1 SGHAT and CDR2 FQNNGV. This CDR3 spans 19 amino acids. The CDR3 spells CASSSFRGRGPSSYNEQFF. The CDR3 DNA sequence: TGTGCCAGCAGCTCCTTTCGCGGGAGGGGACCGAGCTCCTACAATGAGCAGTTCTTC.

The chain couples TRBV3-1 (or the pseudogene TRBV3-2) to TRBJ2-1, with 8 bases fitting TRBD1. The CDR3 has 15 amino acids. Germline CDR1 LGHDT, CDR2 YNNKEL (reference sequence). Losses at the gene ends were 4 bases for V and 0 bases for J; bases not matched to a gene: 2. The CDR3 loop reads CASSPGTGSYNEQFF. CDR3 nucleotides: TGTGCCAGCAGCCCTGGGACAGGCTCCTACAATGAGCAGTTCTTC.

The rearrangement links TRBV28 to TRBJ2-5; possibly TRBD2 for D (7 bases). From germline, CDR1 is MDHEN and CDR2 SYDVKM. The CDR3 is 15 amino acids. With 5 bases removed from V and 4 bases from J, the gap between germline ends came to 17 bases. CDR3 bases: TGTGCCAGCAGTCTCTGGGAGGGGGGACGAGAGACCCAGTACTTC. Its translation: CASSLWEGGRETQYF.

The chain employs TRBV9 and TRBJ2-5; D possibly corresponds to TRBD1 (5 bases). This CDR3 spans 14 amino acids. The V and J ends lost 0 bases and 2 bases respectively, with 8 bases between them. The V gene's germline CDR1 is SGDLS and CDR2 YYNGEE. The CDR3 DNA reads as TGTGCCAGCAGCGTAGATGGGGCTCAAGAGACCCAGTACTTC. Translation gives CASSVDGAQETQYF.

The V and J genes are TRBV18 and TRBJ2-1; 12 nucleotides agree with TRBD2. This CDR3 has 16 amino acids. The germline CDR1 and CDR2 sequences are KGHSH and LQKENI. Trimming cost V 3 bases and J 2 bases; bases outside gene matches: 2. CDR3 nucleotides: TGTGCCAGCTCACCCAGGACTAGCGGGACCTACAATGAGCAGTTCTTC. Translation gives CASSPRTSGTYNEQFF.

The rearrangement uses TRBV13 and TRBJ2-7; 11 bases are shared with TRBD2. Germline CDR1 and CDR2: PRHDT and FYEKMQ (reference sequence). J was trimmed by 4 bases and V by 4 bases; bases with no gene match: 9. The CDR3 length is 16 residues. The CDR3 reads CASSSWGVAGGYEQYF. In nucleotides, the CDR3 is TGTGCCAGCAGCTCGTGGGGGGTAGCGGGAGGGTACGAGCAGTACTTC.

The gene calls are TRBV9 and TRBJ2-2; D might be TRBD1 (6 bases). The V end was cut by 4 bases, the J end by 8 bases, with 18 bases between. Germline assignment: CDR1 SGDLS and CDR2 YYNGEE. The CDR3 runs 15 residues. CDR3 nucleotides: TGTGCCAGCAGCAGACTGGACAGATACATGGGGGAGCTGTTTTTT. This encodes CASSRLDRYMGELFF.

The DNA of the CDR3 is TGTGCCAGCAGTGGTATTAGCGGGAGCTCCGGGGAGCTGTTTTTT. Its translation is CASSGISGSSGELFF. The chain has TRBV2 and TRBJ2-2, with 9 bases that match TRBD2. CDR3 length equals 15 residues. V gave up 4 bases and J gave up 6 bases; unmatched junction bases: 6. Germline V gives CDR1 SNHLY, CDR2 FYNNEI.

This clone was seen a few times. A junction end diverges from the germline sequence, so it may reflect a read error. The genes are TRBV7-9 and TRBJ1-1, with unresolved D. Germline V gene sequence: CDR1 SEHNR, CDR2 FQNEAQ (reference sequence). This CDR3 comprises 13 residues. The CDR3 here is CASRLGDGAEAFF. CDR3 DNA: TGTGCCAGCAGGTTAGGAGACGGGGCTGAAGCTTTCTTT.

The V gene is TRBV4-3, the J gene TRBJ2-1; D is possibly TRBD2 (5 bases). The germline CDR1 and CDR2 sequences are LGHNA and YSLEER. With 0 bases removed from V and 4 bases from J, the gap between germline ends came to 10 bases. CDR3 length equals 15 residues. The CDR3 loop reads CASSQEDGNYNEQFF. CDR3 in DNA: TGCGCCAGCAGCCAAGAAGACGGGAATTACAATGAGCAGTTCTTC.

This clone was found once. J is TRBJ1-5 and V is TRBV6-2 or TRBV6-3, with 10 bases fitting TRBD1. The CDR3 covers 15 residues. Germline trimming cut 5 bases from V and 2 bases from J; bases unmatched to any gene: 3. CDR1 MNHEY and CDR2 SVGEGT come from the germline V gene. In nucleotides, the CDR3 is TGTGCCAGCAGTAGACAGGGGGCGGGCAATCAGCCCCAGCATTTT. Protein: CASSRQGAGNQPQHF.

This sequence joins TRBV12-3 or TRBV12-4 and TRBJ2-3; D uncertain. CDR3 length equals 13 residues. V lost 2 bases, J lost 1 base, and 4 bases lay in between. This chain's CDR3 is CASSLRGTDTQYF. CDR3 nucleotide sequence: TGTGCCAGCAGTTTAAGAGGCACAGATACGCAGTATTTT.

This clone was counted a single time. The chain is built from TRBV7-2 and TRBJ2-2, with 15 bases lining up with TRBD2. Germline V lookup: CDR1 SGHTA, CDR2 FQGNSA. The ends lost 6 bases at V and 5 bases at J; junction bases unmatched: 10. This CDR3 spans 18 amino acids. In DNA, the CDR3 is TGTGCCAGCAGTAATTCCGGACTAGCGGGAGGGGCGACCGGGGAGCTGTTTTTT. Translated, it gives CASSNSGLAGGATGELFF.

The chain uses TRBV19 and TRBJ1-2; tentative D call: TRBD1 (6 bases). Trimming pared 3 bases from V and 3 bases from J, leaving 11 bases between. CDR3 length equals 14 residues. The germline V gene has CDR1 LNHDA and CDR2 SQIVND (reference sequence). This CDR3 reads CASSMQGLDYGYTF. In DNA, the CDR3 is TGTGCCAGTAGTATGCAGGGGCTAGACTATGGCTACACCTTC. Complete variable domain (other parts from reference TRBV19 and TRBJ1-2): DGGITQSPKYLFRKEGQNVTLSCEQNLNHDAMYWYRQDPGQGLRLIYYSQIVNDFQKGDIAEGYSVSREKKESFPLTVTSAQKNPTAFYLCASSMQGLDYGYTFGSGTRLTVV.

The chain employs TRBV19 and TRBJ1-2; D gene unclear. From germline, CDR1 is LNHDA and CDR2 SQIVND (reference sequence). CDR3 length: 13 amino acids. Trimming shortened V by 5 bases and J by 2 bases, and 9 bases separated the two germline ends. CDR3 amino acids: CASSLTENYGYTF. CDR3 nucleotide sequence: TGTGCCAGTAGTCTCACTGAAAACTATGGCTACACCTTC.

The genes are TRBV29-1 and TRBJ2-1; D might be TRBD2 (5 bases). From germline, CDR1 is SQVTM and CDR2 ANQGSEA. V lost 7 bases to trimming and J lost 2 bases, with 12 bases between them. The CDR3 sequence is 13 residues long. CDR3 sequence reads: CSAERATYNEQFF. CDR3 bases: TGCAGCGCTGAGAGGGCAACCTACAATGAGCAGTTCTTC.

The chain is built from TRBV5-1 and TRBJ2-7; a possible D gene is TRBD1 (6 bases). CDR3 length: 14 amino acids. Germline values: CDR1 SGHRS, CDR2 YFSETQ. With 0 bases removed from V and 1 base from J, the gap between germline ends came to 8 bases. The CDR3 DNA sequence: TGCGCCAGCAGCTTGGGGACAGTTTCCTACGAGCAGTACTTC. Protein product: CASSLGTVSYEQYF.

The table lists this clone with a few counts. A junction end diverges from the germline sequence, so it may reflect a read error. The chain carries TRBV7-7 and TRBJ1-4; 7 bases are a match to TRBD1. CDR3 length: 13 amino acids. Germline CDR1 is SSHAT and CDR2 is FNYEAQ (reference sequence). The CDR3 is CASSRDSNEKLFF. The CDR3 DNA follows: TGTGCTAGCAGCCGGGACAGTAATGAAAAACTGTTTTTT. Full variable domain (missing parts from reference TRBV7-7 and TRBJ1-4): GAGVSQSPRYKVTKRGQDVTLRCDPISSHATLYWYQQALGQGPEFLTYFNYEAQPDKSGLPSDRFSAERPEGSISTLTIQRTEQRDSAMYRCASSRDSNEKLFFGSGTQLSVL.

This chain joins TRBV5-1 and TRBJ1-2; D might be TRBD1 (6 bases). Trimming pared 4 bases from V and 8 bases from J, leaving 24 bases between. The CDR3 is 16 residues long. Per the germline V gene, CDR1 is SGHRS and CDR2 is YFSETQ. CDR3 protein: CASSPEPGPTGYGYTF. The CDR3 DNA is TGCGCCAGCAGCCCAGAACCCGGCCCCACAGGGTACGGCTACACCTTC.

J is TRBJ2-2 and V is TRBV2; 8 bases align to TRBD1. The CDR3 loop spans 14 amino acids. V dropped 6 bases and J dropped 5; count of bases not matched to a gene: 5. From germline, CDR1 is SNHLY and CDR2 FYNNEI. CDR3 region: CASSTGTGTGELFF. CDR3 in DNA: TGTGCCAGCAGCACCGGGACAGGAACCGGGGAGCTGTTTTTT.

This clone was seen just once. The chain employs TRBV5-1 and TRBJ1-1, with D possibly TRBD1 on 5 matching bases. The CDR3 has 14 residues. Germline-derived CDR1 and CDR2 are SGHRS and YFSETQ. V lost 4 bases and J lost 4, with 14 bases in between. The CDR3 region is CASSLGEGTTEAFF. The CDR3 bases are TGCGCCAGCAGCCTGGGGGAGGGCACCACTGAAGCTTTCTTT.

The chain carries TRBV2 and TRBJ1-4; D gene uncertain. The CDR3 consists of 13 residues. V was shortened by 6 bases and J by 5 bases, with 10 bases between the two germline ends. Germline V gene sequence: CDR1 SNHLY, CDR2 FYNNEI. CDR3 sequence (DNA): TGTGCCAGCAGGAGGACTGAGAATGAAAAACTGTTTTTT. Translated: CASRRTENEKLFF.

CDR3 sequence: CAWSVPSREVQYF. Here the CDR3 DNA reads TGTGCCTGGAGTGTCCCCTCCCGGGAGGTGCAGTACTTC. This rearrangement joins TRBV30 to TRBJ2-7, with 7 nucleotides matching TRBD2. This CDR3 has 13 residues. CDR1 is GTSNPN, CDR2 SVGIG, per germline (reference sequence). The ends lost 0 bases at V and 9 bases at J; junction bases unmatched: 8.

The J gene is TRBJ2-7, the V gene TRBV29-1, with 8 positions matching TRBD1. Looked up from germline, CDR1 is SQVTM and CDR2 is ANQGSEA. The CDR3 runs to 13 residues. V trimming: 4 bases; J trimming: 5 bases; junction bases outside the gene matches: 7. CDR3 nucleotides: TGCAGCGTTGTACCTCCAGGGGGCCACGAGCAGTACTTC. As protein: CSVVPPGGHEQYF.

The chain joins TRBV25-1 to TRBJ1-1, with 9 bases matching TRBD1. Per the germline V gene, CDR1 is MGHDK and CDR2 is SYGVNS. V gave up 6 bases and J gave up 11 bases; unmatched junction bases: 13. CDR3 length: 14 residues. The CDR3 spells CASSPARQGVSAFF. CDR3 nucleotide sequence: TGTGCCAGCAGCCCGGCACGACAGGGGGTGAGTGCTTTCTTT.

The chain links TRBV10-3 to TRBJ1-2, with D unclear. The CDR3 covers 13 residues. The germline gives CDR1 ENHRY, CDR2 SYGVKD. V dropped 3 bases and J dropped 5 bases, with 10 bases sitting between them. Here the CDR3 DNA reads TGTGCCATCAGTGACTCGCCGGGGTATGGCTACACCTTC. Its translation: CAISDSPGYGYTF.

The J gene is TRBJ1-3, the V gene TRBV6-6; perhaps TRBD1 as D (6 bases). The CDR3 runs to 14 residues. Germline lookup yields CDR1 MNHNY and CDR2 SVGAGI (reference sequence). Trimming took off 6 bases at V and 0 bases at J, with 9 bases between the two ends. CDR3 protein: CASRTGNSGNTIYF. The CDR3, as DNA: TGTGCCAGCAGGACAGGAAACTCTGGAAACACCATATATTTT.

This clone was recorded only once. The CDR3: CASSETGYPYNEQFF. The CDR3 DNA follows: TGCGCCAGCAGCGAGACAGGTTATCCCTACAATGAGCAGTTCTTC. The chain couples TRBV10-1 to TRBJ2-1; a possible D gene is TRBD1 (6 bases). CDR3 length: 15 amino acids. Trimming stripped 6 bases from V and 2 bases from J, with 14 bases between. The germline V gene encodes CDR1 WNHNN and CDR2 SYGVQD (reference sequence).

The genes are TRBV5-1 and TRBJ2-5, with 9 bases identical to TRBD2. The V segment lost 3 bases and the J segment 4 bases; nucleotides outside the gene matches: 4. The CDR3 covers 14 residues. Germline V gives CDR1 SGHRS, CDR2 YFSETQ. CDR3 sequence: CASSYGLARETQYF. The DNA of the CDR3 is TGCGCCAGCAGCTACGGACTAGCGAGAGAGACCCAGTACTTC.

The chain carries TRBV29-1 and TRBJ2-1; 8 bases are shared with TRBD2. Germline CDR1 is SQVTM and CDR2 is ANQGSEA. The CDR3 has 11 residues. Trimming cost V 6 bases and J 16 bases; bases outside gene matches: 11. The CDR3 here is CSVTRGGEIFF. The DNA of the CDR3 is TGCAGCGTAACCCGGGGGGGGGAGATTTTCTTC.